Given below is one TCR beta chain in context. Some clones are missing from TCRdb's copy, which holds only in-frame ones; the method was immunoSEQ multiplex PCR. The sample consists of around 230,000 clones, 75% to 90% of them appearing once. CDR1 and CDR2 (germline): KGHSH, LQKENI. V lost 4 bases to trimming and J lost 5 bases; unmatched junction nucleotides: 4. The CDR3 runs 14 residues. The sample belongs to a study of blood T cell repertoires in COVID-19. Sequencing used peripheral blood. This clonotype was sampled from a man younger than 40 who had recovered from COVID-19. V and J are TRBV18 and TRBJ1-3; TRBD1 matches 8 bases. CDR3 sequence (DNA): TGTGCCAGCTCACAGGCAGGGGGCCGAAACACCATATATTTT. Protein product: CASSQAGGRNTIYF.